This paragraph covers one T cell receptor beta chain sequence. Antigen specificity is unknown. This CDR3 region has 15 residues. Germline V lookup: CDR1 SEHNR, CDR2 FQNEAQ (reference sequence). V was clipped by 5 bases and J by 5 bases; unmatched bases: 9. This record comes from a study of Tregs in tolerant kidney transplant recipients. Whole-study findings and limits: Activated donor B cell expansion appeared to reveal the most relevant donor-specific TCRbeta repertoire.

Measured with immunoSEQ multiplex PCR; TCRdb has only the in-frame clones, and not every one. Of around 43,000 clones in the sample, 91% were seen once. CD4+CD25+CD127- Tregs, CD4+CD25- non-Tregs, CD4 and CD8 cells were sorted. Sequenced: Tregs from blood. This sequence joins TRBV7-9 and TRBJ2-3, with 8 bases lining up with TRBD2. The receptor's source is a human donor in good health. CDR3 region: CASSPGGAGRDTQYF. The CDR3 DNA reads as TGTGCCAGCAGCCCCGGGGGGGCGGGCAGAGATACGCAGTATTTT.